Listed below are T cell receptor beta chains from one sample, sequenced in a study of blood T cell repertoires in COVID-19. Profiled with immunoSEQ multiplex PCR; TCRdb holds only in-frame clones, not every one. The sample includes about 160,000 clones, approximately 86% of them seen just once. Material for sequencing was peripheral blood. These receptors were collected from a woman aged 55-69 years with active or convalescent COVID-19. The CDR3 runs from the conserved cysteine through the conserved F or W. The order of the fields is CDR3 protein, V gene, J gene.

cdr3_aa: CASRTGTGGEQYF
v_call: TRBV12-3/TRBV12-4
j_call: TRBJ2-7

cdr3_aa: CASSLAHGGNQPQHF
v_call: TRBV7-9
j_call: TRBJ1-5

cdr3_aa: CASSLDGSNQPQHF
v_call: TRBV7-2
j_call: TRBJ1-5

cdr3_aa: CASSRLQGYQETQYF
v_call: TRBV4-3
j_call: TRBJ2-5

cdr3_aa: CASNRGRDYGYTF
v_call: TRBV2
j_call: TRBJ1-2

cdr3_aa: CASSLEGLFAGGDEQFF
v_call: TRBV7-2
j_call: TRBJ2-1

cdr3_aa: CASSQGSYLETQYF
v_call: TRBV5-8
j_call: TRBJ2-5

cdr3_aa: CASSSRGLAGRSLTDTQYF
v_call: TRBV13
j_call: TRBJ2-3

cdr3_aa: CASNRDRGPSYEQYF
v_call: TRBV5-1
j_call: TRBJ2-7

cdr3_aa: CASSYPDRVFGF
v_call: TRBV6-6
j_call: TRBJ1-2

cdr3_aa: CAISMAGTGGENSYGYTF
v_call: TRBV10-3
j_call: TRBJ1-2

cdr3_aa: CASSEFTNYGYTF
v_call: TRBV25-1
j_call: TRBJ1-2

cdr3_aa: CASSLGRGTKDSYEQYF
v_call: TRBV11-2
j_call: TRBJ2-7

cdr3_aa: CAIKGASGNQPQHF
v_call: TRBV10-3
j_call: TRBJ1-5

cdr3_aa: CASIGGGSNSPLHF
v_call: TRBV19
j_call: TRBJ1-6

cdr3_aa: CASSQEGQGDGANVLTF
v_call: TRBV23-1
j_call: TRBJ2-6

cdr3_aa: CASSSSGISYGYTF
v_call: TRBV27
j_call: TRBJ1-2

cdr3_aa: CAWSVQGNSPLHF
v_call: TRBV30
j_call: TRBJ1-6

cdr3_aa: CASSSGTGPYEQYF
v_call: TRBV6-5
j_call: TRBJ2-7

cdr3_aa: CASSLGLVYYEQYF
v_call: TRBV7-2
j_call: TRBJ2-7

cdr3_aa: CASPPGQGNYGYTF
v_call: TRBV5-1
j_call: TRBJ1-2

cdr3_aa: CASSRDTGDTQYF
v_call: TRBV2
j_call: TRBJ2-3

cdr3_aa: CASRGYMNTEAFF
v_call: TRBV19
j_call: TRBJ1-1

cdr3_aa: CASGGVARDTEAFF
v_call: TRBV2
j_call: TRBJ1-1

cdr3_aa: CASRSQGGEQYF
v_call: TRBV5-4
j_call: TRBJ2-7

cdr3_aa: CAISGGTGGFETQYF
v_call: TRBV10-3
j_call: TRBJ2-5

cdr3_aa: CASSPGGGPYNEQFF
v_call: TRBV5-4
j_call: TRBJ2-1

cdr3_aa: CASSVDLVGRTNYGYTF
v_call: TRBV9
j_call: TRBJ1-2

cdr3_aa: CASSVGGGASTDTQYF
v_call: TRBV9
j_call: TRBJ2-3

cdr3_aa: CASSLGTGNYGYTF
v_call: TRBV2
j_call: TRBJ1-2

cdr3_aa: CASRNEGNTEAFF
v_call: TRBV2
j_call: TRBJ1-1

cdr3_aa: CAWSVPGGGLNEQFF
v_call: TRBV30
j_call: TRBJ2-1

cdr3_aa: CASSLSSSPVQETQYF
v_call: TRBV7-8
j_call: TRBJ2-5

cdr3_aa: CASSLGYTYEQYF
v_call: TRBV5-4
j_call: TRBJ2-7

cdr3_aa: CASSPDRTTTYEQYF
v_call: TRBV4-3
j_call: TRBJ2-7

cdr3_aa: CASNNQGPNSPLHF
v_call: TRBV19
j_call: TRBJ1-6

cdr3_aa: CASSQSRGTSGYGYTF
v_call: TRBV7-2
j_call: TRBJ1-2

cdr3_aa: CASGGGVETEAFF
v_call: TRBV12-3/TRBV12-4
j_call: TRBJ1-1

cdr3_aa: CASSFMTSGTTDTQYF
v_call: TRBV7-2
j_call: TRBJ2-3

cdr3_aa: CASQGAIGYTF
v_call: TRBV18
j_call: TRBJ1-2

cdr3_aa: CASSTGDYGYTF
v_call: TRBV19
j_call: TRBJ1-2

cdr3_aa: CASKGRWDSPLHF
v_call: TRBV2
j_call: TRBJ1-6

cdr3_aa: CASSQASHEKLFF
v_call: TRBV4-3
j_call: TRBJ1-4

cdr3_aa: CASSPGLTLSYEQYF
v_call: TRBV6-2/TRBV6-3
j_call: TRBJ2-7

cdr3_aa: CASSSGSGNTIYF
v_call: TRBV19
j_call: TRBJ1-3

cdr3_aa: CASSEFVKSDGYTF
v_call: TRBV10-2
j_call: TRBJ1-2

cdr3_aa: CASSFTGGTAQPQHF
v_call: TRBV7-2
j_call: TRBJ1-5

cdr3_aa: CASSPTGYQETQYF
v_call: TRBV4-3
j_call: TRBJ2-5

cdr3_aa: CASIPDLAGGFNEQFF
v_call: TRBV7-8
j_call: TRBJ2-1

cdr3_aa: CASGFVDQPQHF
v_call: TRBV12-5
j_call: TRBJ1-5

cdr3_aa: CASSFQSTDTQYF
v_call: TRBV12-3/TRBV12-4
j_call: TRBJ2-3

cdr3_aa: CASSLDTGGQPQHF
v_call: TRBV7-9
j_call: TRBJ1-5

cdr3_aa: CASSYHLQGEAFF
v_call: TRBV11-2
j_call: TRBJ1-1

cdr3_aa: CATQGSTYEQYF
v_call: TRBV23-1
j_call: TRBJ2-7

cdr3_aa: CASSAGTGGYEQYF
v_call: TRBV9
j_call: TRBJ2-7

cdr3_aa: CSAAGSGTNTGELFF
v_call: TRBV29-1
j_call: TRBJ2-2

cdr3_aa: CASSLIFGYEQYF
v_call: TRBV5-1
j_call: TRBJ2-7

cdr3_aa: CASRDRAEKLFF
v_call: TRBV12-3/TRBV12-4
j_call: TRBJ1-4

cdr3_aa: CASSPTTVSPLHF
v_call: TRBV6-2/TRBV6-3
j_call: TRBJ1-6

cdr3_aa: CASSSPTSNYGYTF
v_call: TRBV6-2/TRBV6-3
j_call: TRBJ1-2